This entry concerns a single TCR beta chain. The method was immunoSEQ multiplex PCR; TCRdb's version includes in-frame clones alone and lacks a portion of them. The table records over 60,000 clones, over 65% of them present only once. This sample was included in a study of radiation and T cells in renal cell carcinoma. Time point here: blood 4 weeks post-SBRT, at nephrectomy. As to treatment: 15 Gy SBRT to primary tumor, nephrectomy 4 weeks later. CDR3 size: 13 residues. CDR1 is SGHAT and CDR2 is FQNNGV in the germline V gene. With 1 base removed from V and 2 bases from J, the gap between germline ends came to 5 bases.

The sequence was collected from a woman aged 60 to 75 with renal cell carcinoma. This chain uses TRBV11-2 with TRBJ2-5; D remains unclear. The starting material was blood, obtained from a patient whose treatment included radiotherapy and nephrectomy. CDR3 bases: TGTGCCAGCAGCTTAGGGCTACAAGAGACCCAGTACTTC. As protein: CASSLGLQETQYF.